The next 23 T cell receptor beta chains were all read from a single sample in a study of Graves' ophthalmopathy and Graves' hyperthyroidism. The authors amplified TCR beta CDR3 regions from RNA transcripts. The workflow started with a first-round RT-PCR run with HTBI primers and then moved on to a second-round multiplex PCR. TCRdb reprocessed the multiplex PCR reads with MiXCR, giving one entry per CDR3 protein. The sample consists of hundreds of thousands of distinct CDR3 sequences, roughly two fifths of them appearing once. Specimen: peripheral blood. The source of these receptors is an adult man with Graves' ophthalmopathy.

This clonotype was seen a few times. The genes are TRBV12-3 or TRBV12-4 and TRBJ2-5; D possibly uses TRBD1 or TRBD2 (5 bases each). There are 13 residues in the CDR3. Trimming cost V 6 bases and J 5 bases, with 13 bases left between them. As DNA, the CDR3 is TGTGCCAGCAGGTCCTCGGGGCTGGAGACCCAGTACTTC. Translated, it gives CASRSSGLETQYF.

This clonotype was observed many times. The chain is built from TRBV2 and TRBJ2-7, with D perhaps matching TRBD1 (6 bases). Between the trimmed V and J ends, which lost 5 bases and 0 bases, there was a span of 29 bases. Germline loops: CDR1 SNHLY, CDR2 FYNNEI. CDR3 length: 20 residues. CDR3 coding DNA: TGTGCCAGCAGTTACACCTGGGGCAGGGGTACAGAACCGGCCTCCTACGAGCAGTACTTC. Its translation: CASSYTWGRGTEPASYEQYF.

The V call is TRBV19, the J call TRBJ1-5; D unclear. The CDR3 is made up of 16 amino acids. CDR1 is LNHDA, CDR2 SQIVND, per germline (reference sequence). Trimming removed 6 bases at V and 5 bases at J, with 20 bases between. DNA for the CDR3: TGTGCCAGTAGCCTTACAAAGCTTATAGGCGATCAGCCCCAGCATTTT. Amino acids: CASSLTKLIGDQPQHF.

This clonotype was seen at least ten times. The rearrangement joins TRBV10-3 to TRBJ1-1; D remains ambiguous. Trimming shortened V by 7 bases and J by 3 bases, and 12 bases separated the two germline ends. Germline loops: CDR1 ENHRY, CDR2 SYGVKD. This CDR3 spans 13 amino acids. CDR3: CAIKKIGDTEAFF. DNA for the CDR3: TGTGCCATCAAAAAGATTGGGGACACTGAAGCTTTCTTT.

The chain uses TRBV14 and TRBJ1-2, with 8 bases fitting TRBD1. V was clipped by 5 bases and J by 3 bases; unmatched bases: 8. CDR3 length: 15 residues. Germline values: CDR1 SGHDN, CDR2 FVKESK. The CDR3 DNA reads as TGTGCCAGCAGCTATCAGGGGGCTCCTTACTATGGCTACACCTTC. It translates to CASSYQGAPYYGYTF.

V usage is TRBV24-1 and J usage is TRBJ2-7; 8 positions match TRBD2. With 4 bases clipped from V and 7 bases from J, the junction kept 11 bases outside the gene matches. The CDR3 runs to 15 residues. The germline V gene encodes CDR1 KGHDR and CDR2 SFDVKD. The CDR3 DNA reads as TGTGCCACCAGTGACCCCACTAGCGGAGGGGGGGAGCAGTACTTC. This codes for CATSDPTSGGGEQYF.

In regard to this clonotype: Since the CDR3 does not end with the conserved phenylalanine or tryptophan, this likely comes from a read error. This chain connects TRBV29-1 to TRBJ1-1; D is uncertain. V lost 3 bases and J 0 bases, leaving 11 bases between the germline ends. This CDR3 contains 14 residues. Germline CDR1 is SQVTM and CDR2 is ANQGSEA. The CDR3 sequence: CSVENGPMNTEAFL. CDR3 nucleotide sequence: TGCAGCGTTGAGAATGGGCCAATGAACACTGAAGCTTTCCTT.

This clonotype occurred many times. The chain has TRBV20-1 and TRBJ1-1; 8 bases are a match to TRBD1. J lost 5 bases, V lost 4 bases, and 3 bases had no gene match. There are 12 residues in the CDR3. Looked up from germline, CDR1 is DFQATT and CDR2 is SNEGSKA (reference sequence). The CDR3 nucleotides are TGCAGTGCTACCGACAGGGGTACTGAAGCTTTCTTT. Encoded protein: CSATDRGTEAFF.

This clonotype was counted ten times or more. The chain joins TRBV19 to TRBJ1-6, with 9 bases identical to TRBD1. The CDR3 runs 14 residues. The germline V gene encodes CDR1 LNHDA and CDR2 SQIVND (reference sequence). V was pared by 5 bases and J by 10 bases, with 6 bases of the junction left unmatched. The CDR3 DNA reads TGTGCCAGTAGTTACGGACAGGGGTACTCACCCCTCCACTTT. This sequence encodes CASSYGQGYSPLHF.

CDR3 sequence (DNA): TGTGCCAGCACCCGAGTACAGGGGGCTGAAGCTTTCTTT. Protein sequence: CASTRVQGAEAFF. This chain uses TRBV12-3 or TRBV12-4 with TRBJ1-1, with TRBD1 matching over 8 bases. CDR3 length: 13 residues. J was trimmed by 6 bases and V by 7 bases; bases with no gene match: 7.

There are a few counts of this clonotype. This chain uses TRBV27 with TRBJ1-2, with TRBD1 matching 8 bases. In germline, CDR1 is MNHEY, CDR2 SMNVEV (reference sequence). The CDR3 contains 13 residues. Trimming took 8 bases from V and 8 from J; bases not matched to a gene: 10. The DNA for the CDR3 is TGTGCCAGCGGCCAACAGGGGGTTGGGGGCTACACCTTC. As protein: CASGQQGVGGYTF.

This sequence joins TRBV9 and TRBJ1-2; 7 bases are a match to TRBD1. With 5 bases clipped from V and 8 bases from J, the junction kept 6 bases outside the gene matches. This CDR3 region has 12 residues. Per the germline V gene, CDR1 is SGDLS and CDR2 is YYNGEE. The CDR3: CASSKTGSGYTF. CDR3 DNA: TGTGCCAGCAGTAAGACAGGGTCGGGCTACACCTTC.

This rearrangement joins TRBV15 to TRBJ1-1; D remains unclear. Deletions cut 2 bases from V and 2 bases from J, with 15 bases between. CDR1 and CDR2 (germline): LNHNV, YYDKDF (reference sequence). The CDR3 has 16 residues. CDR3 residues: CATSRRSGGGNTEAFF. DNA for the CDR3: TGTGCCACCAGCAGACGAAGCGGCGGTGGAAACACTGAAGCTTTCTTT. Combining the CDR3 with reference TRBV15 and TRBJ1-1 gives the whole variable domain DAMVIQNPRYQVTQFGKPVTLSCSQTLNHNVMYWYQQKSSQAPKLLFHYYDKDFNNEADTPDNFQSRRPNTSFCFLDIRSPGLGDTAMYLCATSRRSGGGNTEAFFGQGTRLTVV.

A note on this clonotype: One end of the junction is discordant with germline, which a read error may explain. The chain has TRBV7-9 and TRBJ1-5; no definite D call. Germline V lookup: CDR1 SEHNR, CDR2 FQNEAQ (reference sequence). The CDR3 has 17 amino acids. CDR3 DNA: TGCGCCAGCAGCCAATTATGGCAGGTCAATAGCAATCAGCCCCAGCATTTT. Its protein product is CASSQLWQVNSNQPQHF.

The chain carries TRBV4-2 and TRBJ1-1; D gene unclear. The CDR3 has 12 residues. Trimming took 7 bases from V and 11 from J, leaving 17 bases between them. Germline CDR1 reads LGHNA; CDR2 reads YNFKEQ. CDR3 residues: CASTPWSGYAFF. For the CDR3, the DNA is TGTGCCAGCACCCCATGGTCAGGTTATGCTTTCTTT.

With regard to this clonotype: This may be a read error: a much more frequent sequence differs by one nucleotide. CDR3 region: CATSRRQRSSYNSPLHF. CDR3 nucleotide sequence: TGTGCCACCAGCAGAAGACAGCGTAGCTCCTATAATTCACCCCTCCACTTT. The rearrangement uses TRBV15 and TRBJ1-6; a weak D match, TRBD1 (5 bases). V was pared by 2 bases and J by 0 bases, with 11 bases between. Germline V lookup: CDR1 LNHNV, CDR2 YYDKDF (reference sequence). There are 17 residues in the CDR3. The full variable domain, its missing parts supplied by reference TRBV15 and TRBJ1-6, is DAMVIQNPRYQVTQFGKPVTLSCSQTLNHNVMYWYQQKSSQAPKLLFHYYDKDFNNEADTPDNFQSRRPNTSFCFLDIRSPGLGDTAMYLCATSRRQRSSYNSPLHFGNGTRLTVT.

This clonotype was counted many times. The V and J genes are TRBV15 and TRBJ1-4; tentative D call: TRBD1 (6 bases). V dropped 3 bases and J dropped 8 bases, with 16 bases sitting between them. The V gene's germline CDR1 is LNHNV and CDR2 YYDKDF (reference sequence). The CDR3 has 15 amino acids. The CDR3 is CATSSNTGFREKLFF. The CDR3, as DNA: TGTGCCACCAGCAGTAACACAGGGTTTCGGGAAAAACTGTTTTTT.

The CDR3 reads CASSSDRGGQPQYF. CDR3 DNA sequence: TGTGCCAGTTCCTCGGACAGGGGGGGTCAGCCCCAGTACTTC. The rearrangement joins TRBV9 to TRBJ2-5, with 10 bases fitting TRBD1. The CDR3 is made up of 14 amino acids. With V trimmed by 8 bases and J by 9 bases, 13 bases remained unmatched. Per the germline V gene, CDR1 is SGDLS and CDR2 is YYNGEE. Full variable domain (missing parts from reference TRBV9 and TRBJ2-5): DSGVTQTPKHLITATGQRVTLRCSPRSGDLSVYWYQQSLDQGLQFLIQYYNGEERAKGNILERFSAQQFPDLHSELNLSSLELGDSALYFCASSSDRGGQPQYFGPGTRLLVL.

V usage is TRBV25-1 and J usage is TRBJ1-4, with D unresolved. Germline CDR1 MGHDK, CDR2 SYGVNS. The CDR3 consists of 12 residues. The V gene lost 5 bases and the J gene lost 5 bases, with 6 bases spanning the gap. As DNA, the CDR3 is TGTGCCAGCAGTTCCCTGAATGAAAAACTGTTTTTT. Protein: CASSSLNEKLFF.

The CDR3 reads CSALARDRVGYTF. The CDR3, as DNA: TGCAGTGCCCTGGCCAGGGACAGGGTCGGCTACACCTTC. The V gene is TRBV20-1, the J gene TRBJ1-2; TRBD1 matches 9 bases. Germline CDR1 DFQATT, CDR2 SNEGSKA (reference sequence). V gave up 6 bases and J gave up 8 bases; unmatched junction bases: 10. The CDR3 is made up of 13 amino acids.

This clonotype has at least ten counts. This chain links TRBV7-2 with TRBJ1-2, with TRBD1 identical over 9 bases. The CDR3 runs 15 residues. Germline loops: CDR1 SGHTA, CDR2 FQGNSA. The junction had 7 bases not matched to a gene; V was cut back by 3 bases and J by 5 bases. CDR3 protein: CASSLSQGANYGYTF. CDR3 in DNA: TGTGCCAGCAGCTTGTCACAGGGGGCAAATTATGGCTACACCTTC.

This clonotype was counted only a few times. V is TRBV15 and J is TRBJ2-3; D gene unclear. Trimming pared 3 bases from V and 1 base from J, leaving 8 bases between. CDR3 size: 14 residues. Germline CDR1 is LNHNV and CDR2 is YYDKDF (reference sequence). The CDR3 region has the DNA TGTGCCACCAGCAGCTATCTAGGCACAGATACGCAGTATTTT. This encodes CATSSYLGTDTQYF.

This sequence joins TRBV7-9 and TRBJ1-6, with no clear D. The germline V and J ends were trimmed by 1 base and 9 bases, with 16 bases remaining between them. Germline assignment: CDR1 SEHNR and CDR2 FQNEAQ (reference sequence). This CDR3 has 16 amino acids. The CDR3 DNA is TGTGCCAGCAGCTTAGGACTTGGTGTAAATCCTTCACCCCTCCACTTT. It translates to CASSLGLGVNPSPLHF.